One and the same sample provided the 6 T cell receptor beta chains below, sequenced in a study of identifying expanded T cells in peripheral blood. TCRdb's table, derived via immunoSEQ multiplex PCR, lists solely in-frame clones and lacks some. This sample has nearly 60,000 clones, with roughly 90% found just once. What was sequenced was blood. Receptors were obtained from a person aged 18-69 years in good health.

This CDR3 is CASGSGAGVSSGELFF. The CDR3 nucleotides are TGTGCTAGTGGTTCTGGGGCAGGGGTTTCGTCCGGGGAGCTGTTTTTT. The V and J genes are TRBV12-5 and TRBJ2-2; D is perhaps TRBD1 (6 bases). The CDR3 sequence is 16 residues long. Germline values: CDR1 LGHNT, CDR2 FRNRAP. V lost 4 bases to trimming and J lost 6 bases, with 18 bases between them.

This chain links TRBV18 with TRBJ1-1; D uncertain. The CDR3 sequence is 13 residues long. Per germline, CDR1 KGHSH and CDR2 LQKENI. V lost 4 bases and J lost 4, with 10 bases in between. The DNA for the CDR3 is TGTGCCAGCTCACAGGGTCCCCTCACTGAAGCTTTCTTT. Its protein is CASSQGPLTEAFF. The full variable domain, rest sourced from reference TRBV18 and TRBJ1-1, is NAGVMQNPRHLVRRRGQEARLRCSPMKGHSHVYWYRQLPEEGLKFMVYLQKENIIDESGMPKERFSAEFPKEGPSILRIQQVVRGDSAAYFCASSQGPLTEAFFGQGTRLTVV.

V gene TRBV7-2 combines with J gene TRBJ2-7; TRBD2 aligns across 14 bases. V lost 5 bases, J lost 5 bases, and 2 bases stayed unmatched. In germline, CDR1 is SGHTA, CDR2 FQGNSA. The length of the CDR3 is 14 residues. CDR3 nucleotides: TGTGCCAGCAGCCCGACTAGCGGGAGGGACGAGCAGTACTTC. It is translated as CASSPTSGRDEQYF.

This chain connects TRBV18 to TRBJ2-6, with D perhaps being TRBD1 or TRBD2 (5 bases each). The CDR3 has 16 residues. Germline CDR1 is KGHSH and CDR2 is LQKENI. Between the trimmed V and J ends, which lost 2 bases and 3 bases, there was a span of 11 bases. CDR3 in DNA: TGTGCCAGCTCACCATCGGTTGGGGGTGGGGCCAACGTCCTGACTTTC. Protein: CASSPSVGGGANVLTF.

The V and J genes are TRBV6-6 and TRBJ1-4; 7 bases map to TRBD1. CDR3 length: 14 amino acids. Germline trimming cut 6 bases from V and 4 bases from J; bases unmatched to any gene: 5. Per the germline V gene, CDR1 is MNHNY and CDR2 is SVGAGI (reference sequence). As DNA, the CDR3 is TGTGCCAGCAGCGCGGGACAGCTTAATGAAAAACTGTTTTTT. Protein: CASSAGQLNEKLFF.

The rearrangement joins TRBV5-5 to TRBJ1-1; a weak D match, TRBD1 (5 bases). V was cut by 5 bases and J by 0 bases, with 8 bases left in between. The germline V gene encodes CDR1 SGHKS and CDR2 YYEKEE (reference sequence). There are 13 residues in the CDR3. The CDR3 protein is CASSRGMNTEAFF. Here the CDR3 DNA reads TGTGCCAGCAGTAGGGGCATGAACACTGAAGCTTTCTTT.